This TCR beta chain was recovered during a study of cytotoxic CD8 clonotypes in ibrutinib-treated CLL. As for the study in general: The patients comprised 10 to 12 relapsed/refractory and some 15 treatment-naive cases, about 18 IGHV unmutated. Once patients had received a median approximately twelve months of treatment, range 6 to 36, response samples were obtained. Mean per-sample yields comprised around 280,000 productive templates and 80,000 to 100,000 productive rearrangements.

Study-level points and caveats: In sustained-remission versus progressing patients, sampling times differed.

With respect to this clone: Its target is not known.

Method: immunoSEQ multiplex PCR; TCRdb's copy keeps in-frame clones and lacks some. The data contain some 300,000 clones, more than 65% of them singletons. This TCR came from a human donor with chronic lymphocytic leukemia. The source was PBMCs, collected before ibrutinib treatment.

The DNA for the CDR3 is TGTGCCAGCAGCCAAGACGGGAGACTCTATGGCTACACCTTC. Translation: CASSQDGRLYGYTF. The chain joins TRBV4-2 to TRBJ1-2; D unclear. CDR3 size: 14 residues. V lost 0 bases to trimming and J lost 4 bases, with 9 bases between them. CDR1 is LGHNA, CDR2 YNFKEQ, per germline.